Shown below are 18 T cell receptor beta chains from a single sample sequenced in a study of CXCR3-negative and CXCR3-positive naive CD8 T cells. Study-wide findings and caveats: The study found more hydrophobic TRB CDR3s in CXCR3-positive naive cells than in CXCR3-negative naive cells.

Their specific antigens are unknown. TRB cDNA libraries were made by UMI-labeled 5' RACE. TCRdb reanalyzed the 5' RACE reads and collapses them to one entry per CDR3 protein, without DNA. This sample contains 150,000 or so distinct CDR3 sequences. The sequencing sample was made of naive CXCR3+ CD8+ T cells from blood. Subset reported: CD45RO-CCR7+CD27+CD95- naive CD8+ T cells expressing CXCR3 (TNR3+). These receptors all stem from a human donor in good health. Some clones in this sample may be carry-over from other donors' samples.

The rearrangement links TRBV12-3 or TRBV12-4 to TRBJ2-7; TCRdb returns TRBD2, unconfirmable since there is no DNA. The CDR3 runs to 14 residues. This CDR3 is CASSPSGGSYEQYF.

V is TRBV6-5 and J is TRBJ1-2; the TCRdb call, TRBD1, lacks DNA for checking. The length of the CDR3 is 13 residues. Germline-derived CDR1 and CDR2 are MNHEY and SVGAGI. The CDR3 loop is CASSYQGFYGYTF.

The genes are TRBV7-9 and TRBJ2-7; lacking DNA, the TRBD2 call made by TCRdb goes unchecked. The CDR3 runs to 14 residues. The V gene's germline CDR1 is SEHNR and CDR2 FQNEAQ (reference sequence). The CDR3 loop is CASSLAVGHYEQYF. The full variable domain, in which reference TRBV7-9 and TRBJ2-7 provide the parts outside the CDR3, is DTGVSQNPRHKITKRGQNVTFRCDPISEHNRLYWYRQTLGQGPEFLTYFQNEAQLEKSRLLSDRFSAERPKGSFSTLEIQRTEQGDSAMYLCASSLAVGHYEQYFGPGTRLTVT.

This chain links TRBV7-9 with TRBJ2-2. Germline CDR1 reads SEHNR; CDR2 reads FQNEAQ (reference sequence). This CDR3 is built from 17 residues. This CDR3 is CASSLYGEQLETGELFF.

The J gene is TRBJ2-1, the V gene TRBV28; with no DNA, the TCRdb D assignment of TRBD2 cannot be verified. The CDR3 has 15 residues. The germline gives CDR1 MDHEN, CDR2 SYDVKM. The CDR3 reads CASSLVPDSGNEQFF.

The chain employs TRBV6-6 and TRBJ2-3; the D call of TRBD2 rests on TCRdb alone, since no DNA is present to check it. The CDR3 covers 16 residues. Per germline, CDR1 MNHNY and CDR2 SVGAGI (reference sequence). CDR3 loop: CASSLGLAGATDTQYF.

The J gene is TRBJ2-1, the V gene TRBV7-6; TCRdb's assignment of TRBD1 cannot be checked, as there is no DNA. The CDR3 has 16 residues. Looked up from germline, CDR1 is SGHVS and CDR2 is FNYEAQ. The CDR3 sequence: CASSRQGLGTYNEQFF. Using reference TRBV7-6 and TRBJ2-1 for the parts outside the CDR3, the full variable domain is GAGVSQSPRYKVTKRGQDVALRCDPISGHVSLYWYRQALGQGPEFLTYFNYEAQQDKSGLPNDRFSAERPEGSISTLTIQRTEQRDSAMYRCASSRQGLGTYNEQFFGPGTRLTVL.

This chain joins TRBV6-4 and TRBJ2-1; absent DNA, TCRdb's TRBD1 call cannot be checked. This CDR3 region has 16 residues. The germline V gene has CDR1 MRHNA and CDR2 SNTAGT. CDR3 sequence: CASSDGTGGSYNEQFF.

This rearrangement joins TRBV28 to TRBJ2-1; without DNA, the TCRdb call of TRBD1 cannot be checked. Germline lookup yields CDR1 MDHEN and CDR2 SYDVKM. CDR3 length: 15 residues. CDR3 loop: CASSITGDGNNEQFF. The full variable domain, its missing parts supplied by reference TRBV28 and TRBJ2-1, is DVKVTQSSRYLVKRTGEKVFLECVQDMDHENMFWYRQDPGLGLRLIYFSYDVKMKEKGDIPEGYSVSREKKERFSLILESASTNQTSMYLCASSITGDGNNEQFFGPGTRLTVL.

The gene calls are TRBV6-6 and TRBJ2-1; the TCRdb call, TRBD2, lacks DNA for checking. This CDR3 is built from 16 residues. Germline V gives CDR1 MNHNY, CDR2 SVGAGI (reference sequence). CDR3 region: CASSYPISGGYNEQFF.

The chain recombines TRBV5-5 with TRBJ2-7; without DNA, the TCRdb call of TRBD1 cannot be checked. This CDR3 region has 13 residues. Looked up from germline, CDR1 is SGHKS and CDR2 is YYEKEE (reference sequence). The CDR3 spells CASSAGTDDEQYF.

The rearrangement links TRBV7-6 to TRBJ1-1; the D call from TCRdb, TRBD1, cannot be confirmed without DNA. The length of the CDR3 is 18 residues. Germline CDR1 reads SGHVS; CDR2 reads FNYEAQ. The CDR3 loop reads CASSSQPRDRGRQTEAFF.

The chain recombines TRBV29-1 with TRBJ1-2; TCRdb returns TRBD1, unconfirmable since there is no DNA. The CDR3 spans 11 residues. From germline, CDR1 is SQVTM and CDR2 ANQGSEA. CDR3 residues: CSVEAGPRYTF.

The CDR3 here is CASSPGGGYQETQYF. The rearrangement uses TRBV5-1 and TRBJ2-5; TCRdb indicates TRBD2, and absent DNA this call remains unverified. The CDR3 is 15 amino acids. Germline V gene data show CDR1 as SGHRS and CDR2 as YFSETQ.

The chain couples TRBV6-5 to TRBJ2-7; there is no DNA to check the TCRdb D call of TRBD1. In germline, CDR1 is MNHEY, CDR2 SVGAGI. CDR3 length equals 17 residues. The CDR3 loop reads CASSYSRLGDYDYEQYF.

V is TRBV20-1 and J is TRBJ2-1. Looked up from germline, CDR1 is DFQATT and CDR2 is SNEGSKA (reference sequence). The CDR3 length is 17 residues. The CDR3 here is CSARDFLAGDFYNEQFF.

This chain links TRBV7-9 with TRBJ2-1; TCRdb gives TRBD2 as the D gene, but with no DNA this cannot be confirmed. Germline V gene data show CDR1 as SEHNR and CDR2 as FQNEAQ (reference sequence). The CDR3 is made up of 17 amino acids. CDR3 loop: CASSLNPTSGIYNEQFF.

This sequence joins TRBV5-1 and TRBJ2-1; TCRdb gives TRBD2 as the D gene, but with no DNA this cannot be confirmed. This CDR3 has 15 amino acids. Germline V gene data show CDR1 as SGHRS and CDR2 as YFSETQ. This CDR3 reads CASSLGTSVRNEQFF.